The rows below give T cell receptor beta chains drawn from one sample of a study of identical twins. TCRdb itself ran the 5' RACE reads through MiXCR, one entry per CDR3 protein. The data contain about 790,000 distinct CDR3 sequences, around a sixth of them seen just once; the ten biggest clones take up around 12%. These sequences were also reported in another study, on T cells expressing NK-cell markers.

What was sequenced was PBMCs. Receptors were obtained from a woman aged 18 to 35 in good health. The CDR3 runs from the conserved cysteine through the conserved F or W. A D gene is named only where the DNA matches it firmly. For some rows the clone size is stated as once, few or many, or as a class when expanded; others skip it.

V,D,size,J,CDR3,DNA
TRBV5-1,TRBD2,many,TRBJ2-1,CASSWGLAGVYNEQFF,TGCGCCAGCAGCTGGGGACTAGCGGGCGTTTACAATGAGCAGTTCTTC
TRBV12-3/TRBV12-4,NA,many,TRBJ2-5,CASSLSGETQYF,TGTGCCAGCAGTTTATCAGGAGAGACCCAGTACTTC
TRBV20-1,NA,many,TRBJ1-5,CSARRRTEGSNQPQHF,TGCAGTGCCAGACGGCGAACAGAGGGTAGCAATCAGCCCCAGCATTTT
TRBV5-6,TRBD2,NA,TRBJ2-7,CASSSRDRTSGSGPYF,TGTGCCAGCAGTAGCCGGGACCGGACTAGCGGGAGTGGTCCGTACTTC
TRBV5-6,NA,NA,TRBJ2-7,CASSLVAGQPSYEQYF,TGTGCCAGCAGCTTGGTGGCGGGACAGCCTTCCTACGAGCAGTACTTC
TRBV12-3/TRBV12-4,TRBD2,large,TRBJ2-3,CASRQLLAGSTDTQYF,TGTGCCAGCAGGCAATTACTAGCGGGGAGCACAGATACGCAGTATTTT
TRBV12-3/TRBV12-4,TRBD2,many,TRBJ2-1,CASSPTSGGEYNEQFF,TGTGCCAGCAGTCCCACTAGCGGGGGGGAGTACAATGAGCAGTTCTTC
TRBV28,NA,NA,TRBJ2-2,CASRYRERNTGELFF,TGTGCCAGCAGGTACAGGGAGAGGAACACCGGGGAGCTGTTTTTT
TRBV29-1,NA,NA,TRBJ2-7,CSVGRQGHSYEQYF,TGCAGCGTTGGTAGGCAGGGGCACTCCTACGAGCAGTACTTC
TRBV4-3,TRBD1,NA,TRBJ2-6,CASSPGTGLRDGANVLTF,TGCGCCAGCAGCCCAGGGACAGGGCTACGTGATGGGGCCAACGTCCTGACTTTC
TRBV2,NA,once,TRBJ2-7,CASSERGDEQYF,TGTGCCAGCAGTGAACGGGGTGACGAGCAGTACTTC
TRBV6-2/TRBV6-3,NA,few,TRBJ2-7,CASSYNIYEQYF,TGTGCCAGCAGTTACAACATCTACGAGCAGTACTTC
TRBV7-9,TRBD2,few,TRBJ2-1,CASSFERASGSNEQFF,TGTGCCAGCAGCTTCGAAAGAGCTAGCGGCTCCAATGAGCAGTTCTTC
TRBV5-6,NA,few,TRBJ1-4,CASSGPEGGKLFF,TGTGCCAGCAGCGGCCCCGAAGGTGGAAAACTGTTTTTT
TRBV27,NA,few,TRBJ1-5,CASRSNSNQPQHF,TGTGCCAGCAGAAGTAATAGCAATCAGCCCCAGCATTTT
TRBV12-3/TRBV12-4,NA,few,TRBJ1-1,CASSLNLLGREAFF,TGTGCCAGCAGTTTAAATCTGTTGGGCAGAGAAGCTTTCTTT
TRBV9,TRBD2,NA,TRBJ2-1,CASSGTSGGRNEQFF,TGTGCCAGCAGCGGGACTAGCGGTGGGCGGAATGAGCAGTTCTTC
TRBV5-1,TRBD2,few,TRBJ2-1,CASSQAGTRDNEQFF,TGCGCCAGCAGCCAGGCCGGGACTAGAGACAATGAGCAGTTCTTC
TRBV30,NA,NA,TRBJ2-7,CAWSRDNSYEQYF,TGTGCCTGGAGTCGGGACAACTCCTACGAGCAGTACTTC
TRBV20-1,TRBD2,NA,TRBJ2-1,CSANRGELSDEQFF,TGCAGTGCTAATCGGGGGGAGTTAAGTGATGAGCAGTTCTTC